This T cell receptor beta chain emerged from a study of spatial heterogeneity in lung cancer. This clonotype was seen many times. One entry per CDR3 protein, called by TCRdb with MiXCR from the 5' RACE reads. The repertoire holds 40,000 or so distinct CDR3 sequences, with 6% to 8% as singletons. Unmatched junction bases numbered 5, after V lost 10 bases and J lost 0 bases. CDR1 and CDR2 from the germline V gene are ENHRY and SYGVKD. The CDR3 runs 13 residues. Time point given: sample taken at primary tumor resection. Whole RNA, which was extracted from tumor, nontumor lung tissue or frozen PBMC, was sequenced without any cell sorting. The donors comprised some 78 untreated early-stage non-small cell lung cancer patients.

The TCR was taken from a male donor with early-stage non-small cell lung cancer. Sample: PBMCs, taken at surgery. J is TRBJ2-7 and V is TRBV10-3; 8 bases are a match to TRBD1. CDR3: CATQGADSYEQYV. The CDR3 DNA follows: TGTGCCACCCAGGGGGCGGACTCCTACGAGCAGTACGTC.